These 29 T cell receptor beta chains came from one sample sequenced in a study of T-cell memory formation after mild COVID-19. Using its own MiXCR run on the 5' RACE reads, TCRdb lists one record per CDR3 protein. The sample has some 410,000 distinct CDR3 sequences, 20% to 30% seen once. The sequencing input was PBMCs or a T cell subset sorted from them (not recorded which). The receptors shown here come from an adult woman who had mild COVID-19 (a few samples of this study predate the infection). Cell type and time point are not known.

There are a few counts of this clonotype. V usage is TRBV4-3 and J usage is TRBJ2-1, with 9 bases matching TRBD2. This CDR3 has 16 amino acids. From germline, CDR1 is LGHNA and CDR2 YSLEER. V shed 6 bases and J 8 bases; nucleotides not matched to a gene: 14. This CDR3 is CASRGSGSGSSDEQFF. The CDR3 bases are TGCGCCAGCAGGGGTAGCGGGAGTGGTAGTAGCGATGAGCAGTTCTTC.

For the CDR3, the DNA is TGTGCCAGCAGCGTGGGCTCTGGGGCCAACGTCCTGACTTTC. Translating gives CASSVGSGANVLTF. V and J are TRBV9 and TRBJ2-6; D remains unclear. Between the trimmed V and J ends, which lost 2 bases and 0 bases, there was a span of 3 bases. The CDR3 covers 14 residues. Germline loops: CDR1 SGDLS, CDR2 YYNGEE.

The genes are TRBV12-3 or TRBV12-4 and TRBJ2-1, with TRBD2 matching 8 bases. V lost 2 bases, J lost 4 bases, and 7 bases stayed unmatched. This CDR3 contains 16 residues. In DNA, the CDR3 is TGTGCCAGCAGTTTAACTCGGCTAGCGGGTTACAATGAGCAGTTCTTC. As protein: CASSLTRLAGYNEQFF.

CDR3 nucleotides: TGTGCCAGTAGTCAGGGGTATCGGACTGAAGCTTTCTTT. Protein: CASSQGYRTEAFF. V gene TRBV19 combines with J gene TRBJ1-1; the D gene is possibly TRBD1 (6 bases). Germline lookup yields CDR1 LNHDA and CDR2 SQIVND (reference sequence). Trimming cost V 5 bases and J 5 bases, with 12 bases left between them. The CDR3 consists of 13 residues.

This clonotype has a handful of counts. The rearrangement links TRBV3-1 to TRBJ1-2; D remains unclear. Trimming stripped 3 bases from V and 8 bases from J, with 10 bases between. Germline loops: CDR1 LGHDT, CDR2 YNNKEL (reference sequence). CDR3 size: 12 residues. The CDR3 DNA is TGTGCCAGCAGCCAGTTAGGATCCGGCTACACCTTC. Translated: CASSQLGSGYTF.

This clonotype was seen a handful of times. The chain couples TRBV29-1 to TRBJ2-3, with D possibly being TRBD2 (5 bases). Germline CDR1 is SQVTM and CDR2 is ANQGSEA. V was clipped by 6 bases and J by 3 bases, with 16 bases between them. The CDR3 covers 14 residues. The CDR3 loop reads CSVPREGKTDTQYF. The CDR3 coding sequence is TGCAGCGTACCCAGAGAGGGAAAAACAGATACGCAGTATTTT.

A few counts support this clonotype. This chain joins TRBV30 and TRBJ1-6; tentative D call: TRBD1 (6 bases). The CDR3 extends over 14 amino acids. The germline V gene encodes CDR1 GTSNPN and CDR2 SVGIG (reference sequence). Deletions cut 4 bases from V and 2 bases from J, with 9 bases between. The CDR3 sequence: CAWKQGPYNSPLHF. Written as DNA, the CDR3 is TGTGCCTGGAAACAGGGCCCCTATAATTCACCCCTCCACTTT.

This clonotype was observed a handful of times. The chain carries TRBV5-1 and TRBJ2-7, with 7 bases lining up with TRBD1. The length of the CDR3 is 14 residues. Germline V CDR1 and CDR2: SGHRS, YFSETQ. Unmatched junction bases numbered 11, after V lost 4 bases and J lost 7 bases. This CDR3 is CASSIGTVRGEQYF. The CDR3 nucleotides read TGCGCCAGCAGCATCGGGACAGTTCGGGGAGAGCAGTACTTC.

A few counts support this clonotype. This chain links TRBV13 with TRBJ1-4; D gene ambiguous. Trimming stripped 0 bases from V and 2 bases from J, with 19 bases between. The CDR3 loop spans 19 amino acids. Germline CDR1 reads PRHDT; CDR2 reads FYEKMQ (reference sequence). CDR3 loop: CASSLGLRAPDGTNEKLFF. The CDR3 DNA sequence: TGTGCCAGCAGCTTAGGCCTCCGGGCCCCTGACGGGACTAATGAAAAACTGTTTTTT.

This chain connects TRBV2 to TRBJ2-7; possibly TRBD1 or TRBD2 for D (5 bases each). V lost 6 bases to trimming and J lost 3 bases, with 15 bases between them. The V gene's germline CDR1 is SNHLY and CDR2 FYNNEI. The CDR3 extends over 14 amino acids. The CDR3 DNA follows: TGTGCCAGCAGCGCCGTGGGGGAATTCTACGAGCAGTACTTC. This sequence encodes CASSAVGEFYEQYF. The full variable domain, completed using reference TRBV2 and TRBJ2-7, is EPEVTQTPSHQVTQMGQEVILRCVPISNHLYFYWYRQILGQKVEFLVSFYNNEISEKSEIFDDQFSVERPDGSNFTLKIRSTKLEDSAMYFCASSAVGEFYEQYFGPGTRLTVT.

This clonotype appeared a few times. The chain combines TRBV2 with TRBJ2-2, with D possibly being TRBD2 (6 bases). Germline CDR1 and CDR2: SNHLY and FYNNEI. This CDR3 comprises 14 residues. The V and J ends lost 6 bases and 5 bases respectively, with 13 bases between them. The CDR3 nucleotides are TGTGCCAGCAGACCGGGACTTCGGACCGGGGAGCTGTTTTTT. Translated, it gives CASRPGLRTGELFF.

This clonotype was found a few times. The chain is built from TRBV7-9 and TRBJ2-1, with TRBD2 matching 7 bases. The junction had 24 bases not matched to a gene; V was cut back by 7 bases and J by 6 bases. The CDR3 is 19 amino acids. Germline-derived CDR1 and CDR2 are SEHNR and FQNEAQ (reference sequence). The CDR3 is CASTPWGLSIPYSFNEQFF. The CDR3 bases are TGTGCCAGCACTCCGTGGGGACTATCAATACCCTACTCTTTCAATGAGCAGTTCTTC.

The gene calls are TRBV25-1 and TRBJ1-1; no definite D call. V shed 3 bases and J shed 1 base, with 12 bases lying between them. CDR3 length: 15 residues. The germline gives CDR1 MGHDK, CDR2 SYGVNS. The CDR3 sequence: CASSDSSGWNTEAFF. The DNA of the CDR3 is TGTGCCAGCAGTGACAGTTCTGGATGGAACACTGAAGCTTTCTTT.

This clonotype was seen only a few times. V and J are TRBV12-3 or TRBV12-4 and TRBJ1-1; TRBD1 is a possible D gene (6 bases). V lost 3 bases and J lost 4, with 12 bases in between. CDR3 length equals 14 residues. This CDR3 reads CASSFRGGSTEAFF. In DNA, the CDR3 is TGTGCCAGCAGTTTCAGGGGAGGCAGCACTGAAGCTTTCTTT.

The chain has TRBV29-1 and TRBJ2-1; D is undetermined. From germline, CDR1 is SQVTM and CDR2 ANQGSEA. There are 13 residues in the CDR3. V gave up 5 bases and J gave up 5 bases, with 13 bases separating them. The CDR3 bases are TGCAGCGTTACCCAACGGGCCAACAATGAGCAGTTCTTC. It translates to CSVTQRANNEQFF.

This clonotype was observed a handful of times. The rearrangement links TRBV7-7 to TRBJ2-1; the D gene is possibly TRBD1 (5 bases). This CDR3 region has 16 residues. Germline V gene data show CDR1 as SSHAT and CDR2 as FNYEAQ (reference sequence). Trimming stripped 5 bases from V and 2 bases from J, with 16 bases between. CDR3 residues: CASSPEATGPYNEQFF. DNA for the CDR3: TGTGCCAGCAGCCCCGAAGCTACAGGTCCCTACAATGAGCAGTTCTTC.

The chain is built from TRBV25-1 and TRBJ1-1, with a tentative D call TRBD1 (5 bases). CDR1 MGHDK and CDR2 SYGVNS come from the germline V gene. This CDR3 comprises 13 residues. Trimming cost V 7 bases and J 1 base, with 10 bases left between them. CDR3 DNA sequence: TGTGCCAGCAAGGTCACAGGGAACACTGAAGCTTTCTTT. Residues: CASKVTGNTEAFF.

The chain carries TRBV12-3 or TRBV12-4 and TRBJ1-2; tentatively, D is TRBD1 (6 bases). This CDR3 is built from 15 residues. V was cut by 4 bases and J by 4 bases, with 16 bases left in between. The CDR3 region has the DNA TGTGCCAGCAGTTACACAGGGACTTCTAGCTATGGCTACACCTTC. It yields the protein CASSYTGTSSYGYTF.

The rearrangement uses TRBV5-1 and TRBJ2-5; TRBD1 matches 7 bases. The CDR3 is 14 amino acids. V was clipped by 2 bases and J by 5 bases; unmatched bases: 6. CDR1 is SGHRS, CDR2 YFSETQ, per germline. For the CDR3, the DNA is TGCGCCAGCAGCTTACAGGGGTCCGGGGAGACCCAGTACTTC. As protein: CASSLQGSGETQYF.

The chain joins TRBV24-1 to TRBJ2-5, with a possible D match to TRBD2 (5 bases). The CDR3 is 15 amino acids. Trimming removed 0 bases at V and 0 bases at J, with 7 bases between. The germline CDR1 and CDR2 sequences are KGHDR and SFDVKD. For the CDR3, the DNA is TGTGCCACCAGTGATTTGGGAGGAAACCAAGAGACCCAGTACTTC. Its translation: CATSDLGGNQETQYF.

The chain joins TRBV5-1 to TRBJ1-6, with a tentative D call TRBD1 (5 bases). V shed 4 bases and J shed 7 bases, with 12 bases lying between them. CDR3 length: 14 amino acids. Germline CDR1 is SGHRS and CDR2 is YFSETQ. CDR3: CASSPGDQNSPLHF. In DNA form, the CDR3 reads TGCGCCAGCAGCCCCGGGGACCAGAATTCACCCCTCCACTTT.

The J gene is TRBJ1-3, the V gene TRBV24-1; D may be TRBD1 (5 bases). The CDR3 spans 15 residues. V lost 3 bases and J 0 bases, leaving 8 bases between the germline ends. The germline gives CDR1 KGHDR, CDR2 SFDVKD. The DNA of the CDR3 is TGTGCCACCAGTGATGGGGGGGTCTCTGGAAACACCATATATTTT. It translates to CATSDGGVSGNTIYF.

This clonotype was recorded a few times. CDR3 nucleotides: TGTGCCAGCAGTCGGACTAGCGGGGGGTACTCCTACGAGCAGTACTTC. It translates to CASSRTSGGYSYEQYF. V gene TRBV6-5 combines with J gene TRBJ2-7; 14 positions agree with TRBD2. This CDR3 comprises 16 residues. CDR1 and CDR2 from the germline V gene are MNHEY and SVGAGI. V dropped 5 bases and J dropped 0; count of bases not matched to a gene: 3.

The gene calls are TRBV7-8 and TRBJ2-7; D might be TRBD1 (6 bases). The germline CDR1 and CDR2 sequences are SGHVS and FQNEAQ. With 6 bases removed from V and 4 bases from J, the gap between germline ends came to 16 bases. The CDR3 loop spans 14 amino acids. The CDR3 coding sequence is TGTGCCAGCAGGGACCGGGACAATTGGTACGAGCAGTACTTC. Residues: CASRDRDNWYEQYF.

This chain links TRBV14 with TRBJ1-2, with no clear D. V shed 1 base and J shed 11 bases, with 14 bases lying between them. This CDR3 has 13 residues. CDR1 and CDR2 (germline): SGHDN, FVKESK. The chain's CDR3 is CASSQVISGSYTF. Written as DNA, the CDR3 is TGTGCCAGCAGCCAAGTGATTTCGGGAAGTTACACCTTC.

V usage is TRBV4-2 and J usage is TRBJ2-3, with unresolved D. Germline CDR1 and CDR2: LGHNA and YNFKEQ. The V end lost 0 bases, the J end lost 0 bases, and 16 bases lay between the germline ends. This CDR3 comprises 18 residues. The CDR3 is CASSQEVARGVSTDTQYF. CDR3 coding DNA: TGTGCCAGCAGCCAAGAGGTAGCTCGAGGAGTCAGCACAGATACGCAGTATTTT.

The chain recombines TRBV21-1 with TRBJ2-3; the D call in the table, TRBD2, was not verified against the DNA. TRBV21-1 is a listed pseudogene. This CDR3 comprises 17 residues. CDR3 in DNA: TGTGCCAGCCGGCCGGGACTAGGGCGGGCTAGCACAGATACGCAGTATTTT. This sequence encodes CASRPGLGRASTDTQYF.

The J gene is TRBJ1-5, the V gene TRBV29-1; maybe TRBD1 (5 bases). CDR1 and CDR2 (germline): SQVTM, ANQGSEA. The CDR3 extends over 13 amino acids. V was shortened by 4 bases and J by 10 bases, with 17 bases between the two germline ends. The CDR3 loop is CSVGAGSGGPQHF. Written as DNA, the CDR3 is TGCAGCGTTGGCGCAGGGTCGGGGGGACCCCAGCATTTT.

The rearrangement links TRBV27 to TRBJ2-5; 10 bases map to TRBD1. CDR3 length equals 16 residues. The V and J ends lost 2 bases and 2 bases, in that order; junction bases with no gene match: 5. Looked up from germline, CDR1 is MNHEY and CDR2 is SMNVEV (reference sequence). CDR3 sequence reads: CASSLGGQGLQETQYF. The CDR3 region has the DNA TGTGCCAGCAGTTTAGGGGGACAGGGGTTACAAGAGACCCAGTACTTC.